This TCR beta chain was identified during a study of glioma-infiltrating T cells after dendritic cell vaccination. Regarding time point: after dendritic cell vaccination, including at tumor progression/relapse. Only patients with spare fresh-frozen tumor and over two years of follow-up were included. Data came from immunoSEQ multiplex PCR; TCRdb stores just in-frame clones and leaves some out. The sample carries roughly 60,000 clones, roughly 80% recorded once. Germline V gene lookup returns CDR1 SNHLY and CDR2 FYNNEI. CDR3 length: 15 amino acids. Deletions cut 3 bases from V and 0 bases from J, with 9 bases between.

The specimen was blood, collected after dendritic cell vaccination. The TCR sequence derives from a human donor with glioblastoma. V usage is TRBV2 and J usage is TRBJ1-3; D is perhaps TRBD1 (5 bases). CDR3 protein: CASSEGQTSGNTIYF. The CDR3, as DNA: TGTGCCAGCAGTGAGGGGCAGACCTCTGGAAACACCATATATTTT.